This TCR beta chain was identified in a study of blood T cell repertoires in COVID-19. Turning to the study itself: Acute-phase and convalescent COVID-19 samples originated in the United States, Italy and Spain.

Per germline, CDR1 SGDLS and CDR2 YYNGEE. V was shortened by 4 bases and J by 1 base, with 8 bases between the two germline ends. The CDR3 runs to 14 residues. Sequencing was performed with immunoSEQ multiplex PCR; in TCRdb, only in-frame clones are kept and a portion is missing. Of more than 60,000 clones listed, roughly 87% are singletons. Sequenced: peripheral blood. The clonotype originates from a woman between 45 and 65 years old with active COVID-19. The genes are TRBV9 and TRBJ2-2; D is unresolved. DNA of the CDR3: TGTGCCAGCAGCCCATACAAGAACACCGGGGAGCTGTTTTTT. Amino acid sequence: CASSPYKNTGELFF.